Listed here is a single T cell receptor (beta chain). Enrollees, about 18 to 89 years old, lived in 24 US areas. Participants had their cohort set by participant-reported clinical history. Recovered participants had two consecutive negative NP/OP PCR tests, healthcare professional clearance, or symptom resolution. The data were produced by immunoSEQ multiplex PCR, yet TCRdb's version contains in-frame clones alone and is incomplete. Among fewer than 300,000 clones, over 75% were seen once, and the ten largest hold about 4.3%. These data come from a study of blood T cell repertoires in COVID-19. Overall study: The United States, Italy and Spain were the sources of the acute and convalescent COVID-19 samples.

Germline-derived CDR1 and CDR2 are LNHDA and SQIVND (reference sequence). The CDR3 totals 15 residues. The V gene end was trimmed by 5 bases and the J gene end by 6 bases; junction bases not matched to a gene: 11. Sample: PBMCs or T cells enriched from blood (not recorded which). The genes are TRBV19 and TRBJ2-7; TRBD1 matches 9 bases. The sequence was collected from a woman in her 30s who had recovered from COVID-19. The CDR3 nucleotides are TGTGCCAGTAGTCAAGAGACAGGGGGGTTCGGCGAGCAGTACTTC. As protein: CASSQETGGFGEQYF.